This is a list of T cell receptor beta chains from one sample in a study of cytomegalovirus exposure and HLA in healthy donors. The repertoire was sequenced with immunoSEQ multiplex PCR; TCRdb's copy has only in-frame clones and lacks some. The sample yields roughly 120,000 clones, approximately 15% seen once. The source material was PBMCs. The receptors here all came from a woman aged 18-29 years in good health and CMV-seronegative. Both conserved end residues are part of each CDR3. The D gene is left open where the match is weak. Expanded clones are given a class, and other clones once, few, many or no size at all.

TGTGCCAGCAGCCGTATCGACGAGGGTCCCTACGAGCAGTACTTC,CASSRIDEGPYEQYF,TRBJ2-7,-,-,TRBV14
TGTGCCTGGACCACAGGGGGCGGCAATCAGCCCCAGCATTTT,CAWTTGGGNQPQHF,TRBJ1-5,-,TRBD1,TRBV30
TGTGCCAGCTCCTACAGGGCGAACACCGGGGAGCTGTTTTTT,CASSYRANTGELFF,TRBJ2-2,-,-,TRBV2
TGTGCCAGCAGTCGTGAAAAACTGTTTTTT,CASSREKLFF,TRBJ1-4,-,-,TRBV28
TGTGCCATCAGCCTACAGGGGGCTCAGGGCTATGGCTACACCTTC,CAISLQGAQGYGYTF,TRBJ1-2,-,TRBD1,TRBV10-3
TGTGCCAGCAGTTTAGGAGCATGGAATCAGCCCCAGCATTTT,CASSLGAWNQPQHF,TRBJ1-5,few,-,TRBV28
TGTGCCAGCGGGCTCCCATACACTGAAGCTTTCTTT,CASGLPYTEAFF,TRBJ1-1,-,-,TRBV6-5
TGTGCCAGCAGCTCCAACGGGGGGGGCCGGGAGTACTTC,CASSSNGGGREYF,TRBJ2-5,few,TRBD2,TRBV11-2
TGTGCCGGGGCTGCCCTGAACACTGAAGCTTTCTTT,CAGAALNTEAFF,TRBJ1-1,-,-,TRBV30
TGCGCCAGCAGCTTGGGTCTAGCGGGAAACACCGGGGAGCTGTTTTTT,CASSLGLAGNTGELFF,TRBJ2-2,-,TRBD2,TRBV5-1
TGTGCCAGCAGCCGGGGGGGGCACACTGAAGCTTTCTTT,CASSRGGHTEAFF,TRBJ1-1,-,-,TRBV7-6
TGCAGCGTTGGGGGGACTGGGGGTGGGGGTTCCGGCTACGAGCAGTACTTC,CSVGGTGGGGSGYEQYF,TRBJ2-7,-,-,TRBV29-1
TGTGCCAGCAGCTTAGAAGGGAGGGATCGGGGGTATGGCTACACCTTC,CASSLEGRDRGYGYTF,TRBJ1-2,-,-,TRBV7-8
TGCAGCGTCCAAGGGGCATTCTATGGCTACACCTTC,CSVQGAFYGYTF,TRBJ1-2,-,-,TRBV29-1